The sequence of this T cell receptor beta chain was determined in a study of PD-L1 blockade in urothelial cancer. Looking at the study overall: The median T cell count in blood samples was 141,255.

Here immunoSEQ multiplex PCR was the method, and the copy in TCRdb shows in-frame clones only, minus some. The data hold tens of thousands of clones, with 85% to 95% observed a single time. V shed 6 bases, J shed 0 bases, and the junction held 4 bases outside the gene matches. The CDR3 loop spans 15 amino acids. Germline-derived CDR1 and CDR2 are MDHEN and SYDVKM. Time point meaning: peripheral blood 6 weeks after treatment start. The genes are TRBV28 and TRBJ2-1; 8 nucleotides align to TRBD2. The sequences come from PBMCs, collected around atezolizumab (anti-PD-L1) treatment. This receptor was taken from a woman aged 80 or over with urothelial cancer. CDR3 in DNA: TGTGCCAGCAGCCGGGGGGGGAGCTCCTACAATGAGCAGTTCTTC. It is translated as CASSRGGSSYNEQFF.